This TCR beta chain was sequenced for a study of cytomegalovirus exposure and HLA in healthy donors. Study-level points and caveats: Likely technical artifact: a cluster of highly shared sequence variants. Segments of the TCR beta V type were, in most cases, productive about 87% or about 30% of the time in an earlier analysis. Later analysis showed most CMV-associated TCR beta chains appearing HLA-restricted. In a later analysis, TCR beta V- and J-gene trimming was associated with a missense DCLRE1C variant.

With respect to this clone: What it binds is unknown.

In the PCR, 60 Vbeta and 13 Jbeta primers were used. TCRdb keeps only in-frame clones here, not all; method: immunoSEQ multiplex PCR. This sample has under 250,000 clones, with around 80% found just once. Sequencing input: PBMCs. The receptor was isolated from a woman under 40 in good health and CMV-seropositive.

The CDR3 DNA sequence: TGTGCCAGCAGTTACTCGGAGGGGTATTACACTGAAGCTTTCTTT. It translates to CASSYSEGYYTEAFF. This chain joins TRBV6-5 and TRBJ1-1; D may be TRBD1 (5 bases). From germline, CDR1 is MNHEY and CDR2 SVGAGI. The V gene lost 0 bases and the J gene lost 3 bases, with 11 bases spanning the gap. The CDR3 loop spans 15 amino acids.